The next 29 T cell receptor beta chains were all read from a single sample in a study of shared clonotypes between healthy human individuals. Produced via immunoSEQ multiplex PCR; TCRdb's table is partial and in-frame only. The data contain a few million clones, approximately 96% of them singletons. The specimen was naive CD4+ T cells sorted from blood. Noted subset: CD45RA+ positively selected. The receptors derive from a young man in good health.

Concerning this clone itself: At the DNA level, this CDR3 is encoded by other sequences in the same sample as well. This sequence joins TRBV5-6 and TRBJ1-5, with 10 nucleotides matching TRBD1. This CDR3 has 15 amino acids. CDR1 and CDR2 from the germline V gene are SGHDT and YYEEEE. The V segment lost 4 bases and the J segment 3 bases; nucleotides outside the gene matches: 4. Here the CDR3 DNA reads TGTGCCAGCAGCCGTGGACAGGGGGTCAATCAGCCCCAGCATTTT. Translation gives CASSRGQGVNQPQHF.

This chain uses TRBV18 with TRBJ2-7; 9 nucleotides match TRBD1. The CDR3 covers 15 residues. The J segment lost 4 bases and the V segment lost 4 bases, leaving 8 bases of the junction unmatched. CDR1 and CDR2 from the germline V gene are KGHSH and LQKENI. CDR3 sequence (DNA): TGTGCCAGCTCACTAATACCGGGACAGGGTTACGAGCAGTACTTC. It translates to CASSLIPGQGYEQYF.

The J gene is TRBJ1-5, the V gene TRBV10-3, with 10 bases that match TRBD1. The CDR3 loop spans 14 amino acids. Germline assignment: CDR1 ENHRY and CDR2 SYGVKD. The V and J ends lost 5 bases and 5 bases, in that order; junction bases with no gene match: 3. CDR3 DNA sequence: TGTGCCATCAGTACCGGGACAGGGGATCAGCCCCAGCATTTT. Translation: CAISTGTGDQPQHF.

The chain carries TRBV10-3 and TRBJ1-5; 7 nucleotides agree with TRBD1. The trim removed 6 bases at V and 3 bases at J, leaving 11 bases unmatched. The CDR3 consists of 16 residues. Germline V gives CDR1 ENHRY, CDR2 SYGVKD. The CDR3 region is CAISSKAGGFNQPQHF. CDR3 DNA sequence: TGTGCCATCAGCTCCAAGGCAGGGGGTTTCAATCAGCCCCAGCATTTT.

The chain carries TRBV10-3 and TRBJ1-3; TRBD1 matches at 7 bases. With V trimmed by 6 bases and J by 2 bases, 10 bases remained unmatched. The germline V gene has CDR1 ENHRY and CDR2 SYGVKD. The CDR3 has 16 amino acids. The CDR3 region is CAIRGQELYTGNTIYF. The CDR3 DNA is TGTGCCATCAGAGGACAGGAGCTCTATACTGGAAACACCATATATTTT.

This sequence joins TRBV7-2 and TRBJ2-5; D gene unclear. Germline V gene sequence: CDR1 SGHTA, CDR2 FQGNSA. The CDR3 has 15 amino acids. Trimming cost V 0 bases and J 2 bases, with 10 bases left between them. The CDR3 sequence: CASSLARLEQETQYF. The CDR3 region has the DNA TGTGCCAGCAGCTTAGCCCGACTGGAGCAAGAGACCCAGTACTTC.

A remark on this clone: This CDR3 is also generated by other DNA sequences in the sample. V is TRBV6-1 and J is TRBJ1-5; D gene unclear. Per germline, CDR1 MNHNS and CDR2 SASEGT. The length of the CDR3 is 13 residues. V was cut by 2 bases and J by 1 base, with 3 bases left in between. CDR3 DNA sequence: TGTGCCAGCAGTGAAACGAGCAATCAGCCCCAGCATTTT. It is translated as CASSETSNQPQHF.

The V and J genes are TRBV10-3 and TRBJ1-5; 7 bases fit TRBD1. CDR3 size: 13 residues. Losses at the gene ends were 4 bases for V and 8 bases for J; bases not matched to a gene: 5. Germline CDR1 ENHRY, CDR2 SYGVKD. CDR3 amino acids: CAISAGTAEPQHF. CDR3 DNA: TGTGCCATCAGTGCCGGGACAGCGGAGCCCCAGCATTTT.

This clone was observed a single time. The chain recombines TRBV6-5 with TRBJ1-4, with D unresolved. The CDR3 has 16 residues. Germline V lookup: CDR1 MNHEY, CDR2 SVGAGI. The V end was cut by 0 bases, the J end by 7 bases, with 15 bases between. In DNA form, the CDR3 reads TGTGCCAGCAGTTACTCGGTTTGGGAGGACCGTGAAAAACTGTTTTTT. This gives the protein CASSYSVWEDREKLFF.

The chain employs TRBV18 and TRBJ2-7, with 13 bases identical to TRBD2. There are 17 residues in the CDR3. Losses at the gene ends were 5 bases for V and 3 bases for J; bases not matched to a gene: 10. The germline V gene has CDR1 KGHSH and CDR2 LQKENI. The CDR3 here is CASSAGTSGTLRYEQYF. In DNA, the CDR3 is TGTGCCAGCTCAGCCGGGACTAGCGGGACCCTTCGCTACGAGCAGTACTTC.

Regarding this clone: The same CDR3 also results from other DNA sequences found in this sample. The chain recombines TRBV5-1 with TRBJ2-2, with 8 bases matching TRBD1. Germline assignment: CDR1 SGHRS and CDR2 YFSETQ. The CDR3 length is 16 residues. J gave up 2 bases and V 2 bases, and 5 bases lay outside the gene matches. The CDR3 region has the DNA TGCGCCAGCAGCTTAACCGGGACAGGCAACACCGGGGAGCTGTTTTTT. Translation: CASSLTGTGNTGELFF.

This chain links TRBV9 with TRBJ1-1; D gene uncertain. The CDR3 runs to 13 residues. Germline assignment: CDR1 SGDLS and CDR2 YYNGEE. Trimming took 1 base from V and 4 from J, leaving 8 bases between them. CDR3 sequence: CASSVILGTEAFF. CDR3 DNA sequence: TGTGCCAGCAGCGTAATATTGGGCACTGAAGCTTTCTTT.

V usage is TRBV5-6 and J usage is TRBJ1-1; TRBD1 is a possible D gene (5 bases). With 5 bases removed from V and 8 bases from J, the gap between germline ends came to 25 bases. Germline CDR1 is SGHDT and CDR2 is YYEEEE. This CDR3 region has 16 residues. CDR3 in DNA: TGTGCCAGCAGTCGAAGAGGCGGGGCCCCGAAACTGGAAGCTTTCTTT. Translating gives CASSRRGGAPKLEAFF.

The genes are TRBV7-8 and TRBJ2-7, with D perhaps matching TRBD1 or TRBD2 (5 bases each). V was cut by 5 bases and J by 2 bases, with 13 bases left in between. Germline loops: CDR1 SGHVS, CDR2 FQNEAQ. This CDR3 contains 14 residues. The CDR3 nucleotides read TGTGCCAGCAGCAACGGACGGGGCGCCTACGAGCAGTACTTC. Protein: CASSNGRGAYEQYF.

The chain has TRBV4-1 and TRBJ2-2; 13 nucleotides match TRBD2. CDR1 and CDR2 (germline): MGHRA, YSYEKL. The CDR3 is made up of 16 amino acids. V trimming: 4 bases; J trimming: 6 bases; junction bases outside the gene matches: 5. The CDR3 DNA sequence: TGCGCCAGCAGCCTACTAGCGGGAGGGCCCCCCGGGGAGCTGTTTTTT. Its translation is CASSLLAGGPPGELFF.

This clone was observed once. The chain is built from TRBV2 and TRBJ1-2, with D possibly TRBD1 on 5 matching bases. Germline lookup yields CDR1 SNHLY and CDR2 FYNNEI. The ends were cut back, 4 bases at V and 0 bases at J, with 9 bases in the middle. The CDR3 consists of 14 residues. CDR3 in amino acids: CASSARTSNYGYTF. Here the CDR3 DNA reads TGTGCCAGCAGTGCTCGGACATCTAACTATGGCTACACCTTC. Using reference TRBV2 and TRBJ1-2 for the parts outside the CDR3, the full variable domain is EPEVTQTPSHQVTQMGQEVILRCVPISNHLYFYWYRQILGQKVEFLVSFYNNEISEKSEIFDDQFSVERPDGSNFTLKIRSTKLEDSAMYFCASSARTSNYGYTFGSGTRLTVV.

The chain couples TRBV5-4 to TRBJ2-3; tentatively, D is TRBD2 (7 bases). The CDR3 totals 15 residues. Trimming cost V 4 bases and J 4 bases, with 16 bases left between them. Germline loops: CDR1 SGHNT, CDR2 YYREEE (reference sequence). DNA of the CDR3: TGTGCCAGCAGCACCGGACTAGAGGGGGCAGATACGCAGTATTTT. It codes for CASSTGLEGADTQYF.

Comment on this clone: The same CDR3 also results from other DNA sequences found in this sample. The CDR3 is CASSSAGGTDTQYF. The CDR3 DNA follows: TGTGCCAGCAGTTCAGCGGGGGGCACAGATACGCAGTATTTT. J is TRBJ2-3 and V is TRBV28, with 8 bases that match TRBD2. Germline V gives CDR1 MDHEN, CDR2 SYDVKM. This CDR3 has 14 residues. Trimming took 4 bases from V and 1 from J; bases not matched to a gene: 1.

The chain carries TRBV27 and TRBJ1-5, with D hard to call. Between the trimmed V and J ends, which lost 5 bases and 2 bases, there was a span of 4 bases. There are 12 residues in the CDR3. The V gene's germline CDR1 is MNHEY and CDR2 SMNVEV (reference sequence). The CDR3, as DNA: TGTGCCAGCAGTCCTGGCAATCAGCCCCAGCATTTT. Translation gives CASSPGNQPQHF.

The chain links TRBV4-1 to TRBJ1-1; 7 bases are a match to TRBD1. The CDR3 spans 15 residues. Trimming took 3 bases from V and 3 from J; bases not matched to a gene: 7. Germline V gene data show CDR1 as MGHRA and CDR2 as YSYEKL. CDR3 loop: CASSQSGGFDTEAFF. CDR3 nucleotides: TGCGCCAGCAGCCAGTCAGGGGGGTTTGACACTGAAGCTTTCTTT.

The CDR3 region has the DNA TGTGCCAGCAGCGTAAGGGGGGAGCCCGAGACCCAGTACTTC. Amino acids: CASSVRGEPETQYF. The chain combines TRBV9 with TRBJ2-5, with D perhaps assigned TRBD1 or TRBD2 (6 bases each). The ends were cut back, 1 base at V and 5 bases at J, with 12 bases in the middle. The CDR3 contains 14 residues. Germline V gene data show CDR1 as SGDLS and CDR2 as YYNGEE.

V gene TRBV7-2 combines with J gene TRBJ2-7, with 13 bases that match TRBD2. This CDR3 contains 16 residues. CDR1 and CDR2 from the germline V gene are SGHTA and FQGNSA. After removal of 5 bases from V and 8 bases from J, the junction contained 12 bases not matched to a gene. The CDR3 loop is CASSAPGLAGIRKQYF. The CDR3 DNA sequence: TGTGCCAGCAGCGCTCCGGGACTAGCGGGAATACGGAAGCAGTACTTC.

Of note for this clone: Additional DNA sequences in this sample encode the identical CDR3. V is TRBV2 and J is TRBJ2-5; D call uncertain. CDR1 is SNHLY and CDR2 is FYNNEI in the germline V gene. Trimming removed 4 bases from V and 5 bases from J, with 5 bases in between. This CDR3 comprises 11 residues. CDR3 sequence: CASSVVETQYF. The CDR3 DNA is TGTGCCAGCAGTGTAGTGGAGACCCAGTACTTC.

CDR3 protein: CASSLWTGRDSPLHF. The CDR3 region has the DNA TGTGCCAGCAGTTTATGGACAGGGAGGGATTCACCCCTCCACTTT. This chain uses TRBV27 with TRBJ1-6, with 8 bases that match TRBD1. This CDR3 contains 15 residues. The germline V gene encodes CDR1 MNHEY and CDR2 SMNVEV (reference sequence). The junction had 4 bases not matched to a gene; V was cut back by 1 base and J by 8 bases.

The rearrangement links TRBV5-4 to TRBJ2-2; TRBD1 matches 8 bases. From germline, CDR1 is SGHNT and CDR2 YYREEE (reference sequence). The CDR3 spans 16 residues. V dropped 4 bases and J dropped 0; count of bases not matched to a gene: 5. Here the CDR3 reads CASSETGESNTGELFF. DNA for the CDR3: TGTGCCAGCAGCGAGACAGGGGAATCGAACACCGGGGAGCTGTTTTTT.

The DNA for the CDR3 is TGTGCCAGCTCATCATTGTCGAGGGAAGCTGAAGCTTTCTTT. Translated, it gives CASSSLSREAEAFF. This sequence joins TRBV18 and TRBJ1-1; no definite D call. The germline CDR1 and CDR2 sequences are KGHSH and LQKENI. Trimming removed 5 bases from V and 6 bases from J, with 16 bases in between. The CDR3 runs 14 residues.

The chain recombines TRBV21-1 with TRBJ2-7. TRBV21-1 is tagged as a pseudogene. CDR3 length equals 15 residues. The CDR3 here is CASSVPGTETYEQYF. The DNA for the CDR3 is TGTGCCAGCAGCGTTCCCGGGACGGAGACTTACGAGCAGTACTTC.

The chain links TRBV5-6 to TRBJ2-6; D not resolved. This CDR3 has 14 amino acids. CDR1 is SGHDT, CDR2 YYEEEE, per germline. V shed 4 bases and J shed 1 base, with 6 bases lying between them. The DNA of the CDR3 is TGTGCCAGCAGCCTGGTATCTGGGGCCAACGTCCTGACTTTC. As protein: CASSLVSGANVLTF.

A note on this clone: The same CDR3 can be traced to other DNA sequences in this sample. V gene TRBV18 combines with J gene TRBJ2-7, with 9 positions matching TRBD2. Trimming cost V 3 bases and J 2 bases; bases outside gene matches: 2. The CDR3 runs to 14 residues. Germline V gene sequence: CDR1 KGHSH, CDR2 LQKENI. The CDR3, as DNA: TGTGCCAGCTCACCTGGGACTAGCACCTACGAGCAGTACTTC. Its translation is CASSPGTSTYEQYF.